This T cell receptor beta chain was obtained from a study of shared clonotypes between healthy human individuals. Overall study: For every donor, three CD4 naive, three CD4 memory, two CD8 naive and one CD8 memory plates were used.

Only CD45RO-negative cells positively selected for CCR7 counted as naive CD8 cells, so terminally differentiated effector memory CD45RA+ cells were excluded. Donors included only healthy HIV-negative adults lacking recent acute infections or vaccinations. Study-level results: Sequencing of the sorted subsets was shown by rarefaction to be incomplete despite large depth.

Sorted subsets were amplified in replicate PCRs using 150 to 250 ng DNA, about 30,000 T cell genomes. Method: immunoSEQ multiplex PCR; TCRdb's copy keeps in-frame clones and lacks some. Of some 2,100,000 clones listed, just over 90% are singletons. Concerning this clone itself: Its target is unknown.

The germline V gene encodes CDR1 PRHDT and CDR2 FYEKMQ (reference sequence). The CDR3 contains 17 residues. Trimming cost V 4 bases and J 0 bases; bases outside gene matches: 11. This sequence originates from a young man in good health. Some clones in this sample may be carry-over from other donors' samples. Sequencing was carried out using naive CD8+ T cells from PBMCs. The chain is built from TRBV13 and TRBJ1-1; TRBD1 matches at 7 bases. CDR3 coding DNA: TGTGCCAGCAGCTCCCGGGACAGCGATTACATGAACACTGAAGCTTTCTTT. It encodes CASSSRDSDYMNTEAFF. Full variable domain (missing parts from reference TRBV13 and TRBJ1-1): AAGVIQSPRHLIKEKRETATLKCYPIPRHDTVYWYQQGPGQDPQFLISFYEKMQSDKGSIPDRFSAQQFSDYHSELNMSSLELGDSALYFCASSSRDSDYMNTEAFFGQGTRLTVV.